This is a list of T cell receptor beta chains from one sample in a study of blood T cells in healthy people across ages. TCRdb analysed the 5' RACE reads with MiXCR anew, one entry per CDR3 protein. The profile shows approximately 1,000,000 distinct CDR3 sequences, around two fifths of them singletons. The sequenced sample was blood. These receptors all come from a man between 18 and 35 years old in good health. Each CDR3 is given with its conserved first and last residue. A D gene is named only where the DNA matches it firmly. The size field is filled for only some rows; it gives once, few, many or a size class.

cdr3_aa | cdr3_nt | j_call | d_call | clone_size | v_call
CASSNGWDGNQPQHF | TGTGCCAGCAGCAACGGGTGGGATGGCAATCAGCCCCAGCATTTT | TRBJ1-5 | NA | once | TRBV6-5
CAWNPNANTEAFF | TGTGCCTGGAACCCCAATGCGAACACTGAAGCTTTCTTT | TRBJ1-1 | NA | NA | TRBV30
CASTHRALNGYTF | TGTGCCAGCACTCACAGAGCCTTAAATGGCTACACCTTC | TRBJ1-2 | NA | NA | TRBV7-3
CSGRQGGSYNSPLHF | TGCAGTGGCCGACAGGGGGGGTCCTATAATTCACCCCTCCACTTT | TRBJ1-6 | TRBD1 | few | TRBV20-1
CASSLRYLKGGSDTGELFF | TGTGCCAGCAGCTTAAGATACCTAAAGGGGGGCTCGGACACCGGGGAGCTGTTTTTT | TRBJ2-2 | NA | few | TRBV4-2
CSARDWGNNYGYTF | TGCAGTGCTAGAGATTGGGGGAATAACTATGGCTACACCTTC | TRBJ1-2 | NA | NA | TRBV20-1
CSVRDREGIEQYF | TGCAGCGTCCGGGACAGGGAAGGAATCGAGCAGTACTTC | TRBJ2-7 | TRBD1 | few | TRBV29-1
CAGSLTGWLAGGLGNEQFF | TGTGCCGGCAGCTTAACGGGTTGGCTAGCGGGGGGGCTGGGCAATGAGCAGTTCTTC | TRBJ2-1 | TRBD2 | NA | TRBV11-3
CAWSVRLSNQPQHF | TGTGCCTGGAGTGTCCGGTTAAGCAATCAGCCCCAGCATTTT | TRBJ1-5 | NA | NA | TRBV30
CASSLMRITYNEQFF | TGTGCCAGCAGCTTAATGCGAATAACCTACAATGAGCAGTTCTTC | TRBJ2-1 | NA | NA | TRBV7-2
CASSYSDRGGLSNQPQHF | TGTGCCAGCAGTTACTCAGACAGGGGGGGGCTTAGCAATCAGCCCCAGCATTTT | TRBJ1-5 | TRBD1 | NA | TRBV6-5
CASSSGGNYGYTF | TGTGCCAGCAGTTCTGGGGGTAACTATGGCTACACCTTC | TRBJ1-2 | NA | many | TRBV12-3/TRBV12-4
CTSSHQGNEQFF | TGCACCAGCAGCCACCAGGGCAATGAACAGTTCTTC | TRBJ2-1 | NA | once | TRBV5-1
CASSKWRGSTDTQYF | TGTGCCAGCAGCAAATGGCGGGGCAGCACAGATACGCAGTATTTT | TRBJ2-3 | NA | NA | TRBV21-1
CASSPGTADQPQHF | TGTGCCAGCAGCCCTGGGACAGCGGATCAGCCCCAGCATTTT | TRBJ1-5 | TRBD1 | few | TRBV12-3/TRBV12-4
CASRRGGGGKLFF | TGTGCCAGCAGGAGAGGGGGCGGCGGAAAACTGTTTTTT | TRBJ1-4 | TRBD1 | few | TRBV13
CSATDYGTNTEAFF | TGCAGTGCTACCGACTATGGGACGAACACTGAAGCTTTCTTT | TRBJ1-1 | NA | NA | TRBV20-1
CSARSVGGSGNEQYF | TGCAGTGCTAGAAGTGTGGGGGGCTCGGGCAATGAGCAGTACTTC | TRBJ2-7 | NA | NA | TRBV20-1
CASSLALSMNYGYTF | TGTGCCAGCAGCTTAGCGCTCAGTATGAACTATGGCTACACCTTC | TRBJ1-2 | NA | few | TRBV7-9
CASSLVRDRRNYGYTF | TGTGCCAGCAGCTTAGTTCGGGACAGGAGGAACTATGGCTACACCTTC | TRBJ1-2 | TRBD1 | NA | TRBV7-9
CASSKGRTRNYGYTF | TGTGCCAGCAGCAAGGGACGGACCCGTAACTATGGCTACACCTTC | TRBJ1-2 | NA | once | TRBV12-3/TRBV12-4
CASTVKGGSYNEQFF | TGTGCCAGCACCGTTAAAGGGGGCTCCTACAATGAGCAGTTCTTC | TRBJ2-1 | NA | NA | TRBV7-2
CASSTSSGAAKNIQYF | TGTGCCAGCAGCACAAGTTCAGGGGCGGCCAAAAACATTCAGTACTTC | TRBJ2-4 | NA | few | TRBV11-3
CASTYTGHEQYF | TGTGCCAGCACCTATACAGGCCACGAGCAGTACTTC | TRBJ2-7 | NA | NA | TRBV28
CSARQVKNTEAFF | TGCAGCGCTAGACAGGTAAAGAACACTGAAGCTTTCTTT | TRBJ1-1 | NA | NA | TRBV29-1
CASNQLVDKRQGGVQPQHF | TGCGCCAGCAACCAACTCGTGGATAAGAGGCAGGGAGGAGTTCAGCCCCAGCATTTT | TRBJ1-5 | NA | NA | TRBV4-1
CASSVGRDRGNGYTF | TGTGCCAGCAGCGTAGGCAGGGACAGGGGCAATGGCTACACCTTC | TRBJ1-2 | TRBD1 | few | TRBV9
CASSPSWTGVYEQYF | TGTGCCAGCAGTCCATCGTGGACAGGGGTATACGAGCAGTACTTC | TRBJ2-7 | TRBD1 | NA | TRBV28
CASSAGAGLYNEQFF | TGTGCCAGCAGCGCCGGGGCGGGGTTATACAATGAGCAGTTCTTC | TRBJ2-1 | NA | few | TRBV9
CSASVAGGGKNIQYF | TGCAGTGCTAGCGTCGCGGGGGGGGGCAAAAACATTCAGTACTTC | TRBJ2-4 | TRBD2 | few | TRBV20-1
CSARDPAGYNEQFF | TGCAGTGCTAGAGACCCAGCGGGTTACAATGAGCAGTTCTTC | TRBJ2-1 | NA | NA | TRBV20-1
CASSAQDRLATNEKLFF | TGTGCCAGCAGCGCCCAGGACAGACTTGCAACTAATGAAAAACTGTTTTTT | TRBJ1-4 | NA | NA | TRBV4-2
CAIKGTGALYSYTF | TGTGCCATCAAAGGAACAGGGGCACTCTATAGCTACACCTTC | TRBJ1-2 | TRBD1 | NA | TRBV10-3
CASSPIAGADQETQYF | TGTGCCAGCAGTCCTATAGCGGGGGCCGATCAAGAGACCCAGTACTTC | TRBJ2-5 | TRBD2 | NA | TRBV27
CASSVLEAFF | TGTGCCAGCAGTGTCCTTGAAGCTTTCTTT | TRBJ1-1 | NA | few | TRBV2
CASSQEWGMSNQPQHF | TGTGCCAGCAGCCAAGAGTGGGGGATGAGCAATCAGCCCCAGCATTTT | TRBJ1-5 | NA | NA | TRBV4-2